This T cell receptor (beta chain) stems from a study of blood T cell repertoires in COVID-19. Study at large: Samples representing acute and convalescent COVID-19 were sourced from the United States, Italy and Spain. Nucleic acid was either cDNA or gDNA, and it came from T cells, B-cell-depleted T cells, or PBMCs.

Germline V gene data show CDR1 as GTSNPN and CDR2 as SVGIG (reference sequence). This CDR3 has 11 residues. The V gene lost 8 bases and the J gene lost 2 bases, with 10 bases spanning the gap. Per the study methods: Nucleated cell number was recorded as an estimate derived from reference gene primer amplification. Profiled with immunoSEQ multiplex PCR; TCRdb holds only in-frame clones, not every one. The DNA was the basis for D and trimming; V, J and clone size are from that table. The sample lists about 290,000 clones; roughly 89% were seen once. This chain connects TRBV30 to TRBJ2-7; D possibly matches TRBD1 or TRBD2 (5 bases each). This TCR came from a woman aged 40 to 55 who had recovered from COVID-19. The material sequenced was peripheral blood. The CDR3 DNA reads TGTGCCGGGACGGTGGCCTACGAGCAGTACTTC. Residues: CAGTVAYEQYF.